These 21 T cell receptor beta chains share one sample of origin, sequenced in a study of blood T cell repertoires in COVID-19. Data came from immunoSEQ multiplex PCR; TCRdb stores just in-frame clones and leaves some out. This table holds about 200,000 clones, around 85% found once. Sequenced sample: peripheral blood. The source is a woman between 45 and 60 years old with acute or convalescent COVID-19.

This clone was picked up one time. One junction end disagrees with the germline gene, perhaps due to a read error. In DNA form, the CDR3 reads TGTGCCAGCTCGCCACTAGCGGGAGTAGGTAATGAGCAGTTCTTC. It yields the protein CASSPLAGVGNEQFF. The V call is TRBV18, the J call TRBJ2-1; 11 bases agree with TRBD2. The germline CDR1 and CDR2 sequences are KGHSH and LQKENI. The CDR3 extends over 15 amino acids.

The J gene is TRBJ1-1, the V gene TRBV19; TRBD1 matches at 7 bases. This CDR3 has 15 residues. The germline V gene encodes CDR1 LNHDA and CDR2 SQIVND (reference sequence). The V gene end was trimmed by 3 bases and the J gene end by 1 base; junction bases not matched to a gene: 5. Here the CDR3 reads CASSIWDSQNTEAFF. CDR3 bases: TGTGCCAGTAGTATTTGGGACAGCCAGAACACTGAAGCTTTCTTT.

This chain uses TRBV10-3 with TRBJ1-2; no reliable D call. Trimming left V 3 bases short and J 5 bases short, with 13 bases between. This CDR3 is 14 amino acids long. The germline V gene encodes CDR1 ENHRY and CDR2 SYGVKD. The CDR3 region has the DNA TGTGCCATCAGTGATGTGTCGGGATTATATGGCTACACCTTC. It is translated as CAISDVSGLYGYTF.

This clone was counted a single time. This chain links TRBV30 with TRBJ2-1, with 14 bases lining up with TRBD2. Germline V gives CDR1 GTSNPN, CDR2 SVGIG (reference sequence). The CDR3 covers 15 residues. J lost 6 bases, V lost 2 bases, and 3 bases had no gene match. DNA for the CDR3: TGTGCCTGGAGTAGGGGGACTAGCGGGGGCAATGAGCAGTTCTTC. Protein sequence: CAWSRGTSGGNEQFF.

The V and J genes are TRBV7-8 and TRBJ2-7; 7 positions agree with TRBD1. The CDR3 is 12 amino acids. V was pared by 5 bases and J by 6 bases, with 4 bases of the junction left unmatched. Germline values: CDR1 SGHVS, CDR2 FQNEAQ. As DNA, the CDR3 is TGTGCCAGCAGCCCTTACAGGGGCGAGCAGTACTTC. It yields the protein CASSPYRGEQYF. The whole variable domain, filled in from reference TRBV7-8 and TRBJ2-7, reads GAGVSQSPRYKVAKRGQDVALRCDPISGHVSLFWYQQALGQGPEFLTYFQNEAQLDKSGLPSDRFFAERPEGSVSTLKIQRTQQEDSAVYLCASSPYRGEQYFGPGTRLTVT.

The chain employs TRBV3-1 (or the pseudogene TRBV3-2) and TRBJ1-3; no clear D. Germline CDR1 reads LGHDT; CDR2 reads YNNKEL (reference sequence). CDR3 size: 15 residues. V lost 1 base, J lost 2 bases, and 9 bases lay in between. CDR3 sequence: CASSQGLATGNTIYF. CDR3 bases: TGTGCCAGCAGCCAAGGGCTCGCAACTGGAAACACCATATATTTT.

The genes are TRBV29-1 and TRBJ2-3, with TRBD2 identical over 14 bases. CDR3 length: 14 residues. After removal of 4 bases from V and 5 bases from J, the junction contained 2 bases not matched to a gene. From germline, CDR1 is SQVTM and CDR2 ANQGSEA. The CDR3 sequence is CSVGGTSGGDTQYF. The DNA of the CDR3 is TGCAGCGTTGGGGGGACTAGCGGGGGAGATACGCAGTATTTT.

This rearrangement joins TRBV27 to TRBJ1-1, with D possibly TRBD1 on 6 matching bases. V lost 5 bases and J lost 4, with 17 bases in between. This CDR3 is 15 amino acids long. The germline V gene encodes CDR1 MNHEY and CDR2 SMNVEV (reference sequence). As DNA, the CDR3 is TGTGCCAGCAGTACAATGAGGGGGACGGGCACTGAAGCTTTCTTT. It yields the protein CASSTMRGTGTEAFF.

This chain links TRBV19 with TRBJ2-2, with D tentatively TRBD1 (5 bases). Trimming removed 2 bases from V and 4 bases from J, with 17 bases in between. Germline-derived CDR1 and CDR2 are LNHDA and SQIVND (reference sequence). This CDR3 is built from 17 residues. In DNA form, the CDR3 reads TGTGCCAGTAGTATAACTCTGATCAGGGCGAGCACCGGGGAGCTGTTTTTT. Amino acid sequence: CASSITLIRASTGELFF.

The rearrangement uses TRBV20-1 and TRBJ1-2; D remains unclear. This CDR3 spans 11 amino acids. V lost 1 base, J lost 8 bases, and 8 bases lay in between. Germline assignment: CDR1 DFQATT and CDR2 SNEGSKA (reference sequence). CDR3 loop: CSARVVEGYTF. In nucleotides, the CDR3 is TGCAGTGCTAGAGTAGTCGAAGGCTACACCTTC.

The chain combines TRBV5-1 with TRBJ2-2; D uncertain. CDR1 SGHRS and CDR2 YFSETQ come from the germline V gene. Trimming left V 1 base short and J 3 bases short, with 4 bases between. The CDR3 has 13 residues. This CDR3 reads CASSLTDTGELFF. In nucleotides, the CDR3 is TGCGCCAGCAGCTTGACAGACACCGGGGAGCTGTTTTTT.

CDR3: CASSLSRDLFFGYEQYF. DNA of the CDR3: TGTGCCAGCAGTTTGTCCAGGGATCTATTCTTTGGCTACGAGCAGTACTTC. J is TRBJ2-7 and V is TRBV27; maybe TRBD1 (5 bases). V was cut by 3 bases and J by 3 bases, with 21 bases left in between. The CDR3 spans 17 residues. CDR1 MNHEY and CDR2 SMNVEV come from the germline V gene (reference sequence).

The chain couples TRBV6-5 to TRBJ2-1; tentative D call: TRBD2 (5 bases). Trimming shortened V by 3 bases and J by 2 bases, and 11 bases separated the two germline ends. The CDR3 length is 15 residues. CDR1 is MNHEY and CDR2 is SVGAGI in the germline V gene. The CDR3 nucleotides are TGTGCCAGCAGTTATCTTAGCGCCCCCTACAATGAGCAGTTCTTC. Residues: CASSYLSAPYNEQFF.

The chain links TRBV6-5 to TRBJ2-7; TRBD2 aligns across 10 bases. Trimming cost V 2 bases and J 4 bases; bases outside gene matches: 2. This CDR3 has 14 residues. CDR1 and CDR2 from the germline V gene are MNHEY and SVGAGI. CDR3 in DNA: TGTGCCAGCAGTTACCAGCGGGGGGGATACGAGCAGTACTTC. Translating gives CASSYQRGGYEQYF.

The J gene is TRBJ2-3, the V gene TRBV5-1; weak D call: TRBD2 (5 bases). V was shortened by 6 bases and J by 0 bases, with 11 bases between the two germline ends. The CDR3 totals 14 residues. The germline V gene has CDR1 SGHRS and CDR2 YFSETQ. The CDR3 loop is CASTEGPSTDTQYF. The CDR3 DNA follows: TGCGCCAGCACTGAGGGCCCTAGCACAGATACGCAGTATTTT. Together with reference TRBV5-1 and TRBJ2-3, the CDR3 gives the full variable domain: KAGVTQTPRYLIKTRGQQVTLSCSPISGHRSVSWYQQTPGQGLQFLFEYFSETQRNKGNFPGRFSGRQFSNSRSEMNVSTLELGDSALYLCASTEGPSTDTQYFGPGTRLTVL.

V gene TRBV19 combines with J gene TRBJ1-5; weak D call: TRBD1 (6 bases). The V gene lost 4 bases and the J gene lost 4 bases, with 11 bases spanning the gap. Germline V gene data show CDR1 as LNHDA and CDR2 as SQIVND (reference sequence). The CDR3 has 14 amino acids. CDR3 sequence: CASSTGTQNQPQHF. In DNA form, the CDR3 reads TGTGCCAGTAGTACCGGGACACAAAATCAGCCCCAGCATTTT.

The V and J genes are TRBV6-2 or TRBV6-3 and TRBJ1-1; 9 bases fit TRBD1. The CDR3 has 15 amino acids. Per the germline V gene, CDR1 is MNHEY and CDR2 is SVGEGT. V gave up 2 bases and J gave up 5 bases; unmatched junction bases: 6. For the CDR3, the DNA is TGTGCCAGCAGTTACGCACAGGGGGCCGGGACTGAAGCTTTCTTT. Protein product: CASSYAQGAGTEAFF.

The chain couples TRBV6-5 to TRBJ1-5; 12 bases match TRBD1. Germline CDR1 reads MNHEY; CDR2 reads SVGAGI. Trimming took 8 bases from V and 7 from J; bases not matched to a gene: 9. The CDR3 runs 15 residues. CDR3 sequence: CASRRVGTGGQPQHF. CDR3 bases: TGTGCCAGCCGAAGGGTCGGGACAGGGGGCCAGCCCCAGCATTTT.

This clone was observed once. This chain uses TRBV4-2 with TRBJ1-1; D is perhaps TRBD1 (5 bases). The length of the CDR3 is 14 residues. Germline V CDR1 and CDR2: LGHNA, YNFKEQ. V was clipped by 0 bases and J by 4 bases, with 9 bases between them. The CDR3 spells CASSQDWGGTEAFF. The CDR3 DNA reads TGTGCCAGCAGCCAAGATTGGGGGGGCACTGAAGCTTTCTTT.

This clone has more than one count but fewer than ten. The chain joins TRBV6-2 or TRBV6-3 to TRBJ2-2; weak D call: TRBD2 (6 bases). Germline V gene data show CDR1 as MNHEY and CDR2 as SVGEGT. The CDR3 has 15 residues. V was cut by 0 bases and J by 2 bases, with 7 bases left in between. The CDR3 region is CASSYSGGNTGELFF. For the CDR3, the DNA is TGTGCCAGCAGTTACTCGGGAGGAAACACCGGGGAGCTGTTTTTT.

The chain couples TRBV3-1 (or the pseudogene TRBV3-2) to TRBJ1-1; D uncertain. Trimming stripped 1 base from V and 7 bases from J, with 7 bases between. The CDR3 has 12 residues. The V gene's germline CDR1 is LGHDT and CDR2 YNNKEL (reference sequence). In DNA, the CDR3 is TGTGCCAGCAGCCAAGCGGGGATTGAAGCTTTCTTT. Encoded protein: CASSQAGIEAFF.